This T cell receptor beta chain was documented in a study of siplizumab effects on memory and regulatory T cells. This CDR3 is built from 14 residues. In germline, CDR1 is SEHNR, CDR2 FQNEAQ (reference sequence). Trimming removed 2 bases at V and 5 bases at J, with 13 bases between. With respect to this clone: The antigen is unknown.

Around 9.1 x 10^4 TCR templates per sample were sequenced. Data came from immunoSEQ multiplex PCR; TCRdb stores just in-frame clones and leaves some out. The top ten hold more than 1.5% of the sample, which has tens of thousands of clones, roughly 88% seen once. Findings of the study overall: The study did not confirm that proliferating Tregs from siplizumab cultures were suppressive. Controls had approximately 27% Treg-derived mappable alloreactive CD4+ clones on average, versus less than 70% with siplizumab.

The sequenced sample consisted of Tregs sorted from blood. This sequence was found in a human donor in good health. V is TRBV7-9 and J is TRBJ2-7; D possibly corresponds to TRBD2 (6 bases). CDR3 region: CASSLYGGKDEQYF. CDR3 coding DNA: TGTGCCAGCAGCTTATACGGCGGGAAAGACGAGCAGTACTTC.